The clone carrying this T cell receptor (beta chain) has a count of ten or more. Its antigen remains unidentified. The sample originates from a study of T cell repertoires in cytomegalovirus infection. Study details: As its CMV epitopes, the study selected recently identified HLA-C-restricted and well-studied HLA-B-restricted targets.

The CDR3 runs to 13 residues. Trimming shortened V by 4 bases and J by 3 bases, and 8 bases separated the two germline ends. CDR1 is SGHKS and CDR2 is YYEKEE in the germline V gene (reference sequence). MiXCR, run by TCRdb on the reads, gives a single entry per CDR3 protein. Among roughly 860,000 distinct CDR3 sequences, about 31% were seen once, and the ten largest hold over 10%. The J gene is TRBJ1-5, the V gene TRBV5-5; tentative D call: TRBD1 (6 bases). The starting material was cultured CD8+ T cells from PBMCs, obtained from culture after CMV antigen stimulation. The TCR comes from a human donor in good health (CMV status not recorded). Some clones in this sample may be carry-over from other donors' samples. CDR3: CASSNRDNQPQHF. DNA for the CDR3: TGTGCCAGCAGCAACAGGGACAATCAGCCCCAGCATTTT.